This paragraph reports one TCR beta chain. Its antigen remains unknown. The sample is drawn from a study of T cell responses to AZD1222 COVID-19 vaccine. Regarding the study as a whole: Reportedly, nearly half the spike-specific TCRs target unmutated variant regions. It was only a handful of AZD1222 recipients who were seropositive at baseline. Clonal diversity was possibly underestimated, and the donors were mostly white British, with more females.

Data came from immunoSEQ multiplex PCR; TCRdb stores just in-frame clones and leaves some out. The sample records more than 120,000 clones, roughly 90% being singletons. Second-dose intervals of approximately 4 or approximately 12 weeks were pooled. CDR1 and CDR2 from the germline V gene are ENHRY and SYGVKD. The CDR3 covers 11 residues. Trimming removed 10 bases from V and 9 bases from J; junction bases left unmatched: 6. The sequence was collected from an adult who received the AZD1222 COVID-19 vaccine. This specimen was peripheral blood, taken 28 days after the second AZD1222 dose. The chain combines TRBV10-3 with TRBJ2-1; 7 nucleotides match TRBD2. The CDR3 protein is CATVLAAEQFF. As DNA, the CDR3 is TGTGCCACTGTTCTAGCGGCTGAGCAGTTCTTC.